This T cell receptor beta chain was recovered during a study of cytomegalovirus exposure and HLA in healthy donors. The study, taken as a whole, reports: Among TCR beta chains of equal frequency, HLA-associated ones were more clonally expanded in a later analysis. A later analysis reportedly found that, within productive TCRs, an Asian-associated ancestry cluster had fewer N-insertions than the mean observed across the approximately 700 donors. Looking again later, the authors saw that most CMV-associated TCR beta chains seemed HLA-restricted. In vitro data verified a few CMV-associated chains as specific for CMV antigens.

Concerning this clone: Its specificity is unknown.

The V end was cut by 2 bases, the J end by 3 bases, with 17 bases between. CDR3 length: 17 amino acids. CDR1 is LNHNV, CDR2 YYDKDF, per germline (reference sequence). The PCR used 60 Vbeta and 13 Jbeta primers. Some clones are missing from TCRdb's copy, which holds only in-frame ones; the method was immunoSEQ multiplex PCR. The sample shows under 140,000 clones, roughly 80% of them seen only once. The chain links TRBV15 to TRBJ2-1; D perhaps matches TRBD1 (5 bases). The sample consisted of PBMCs. This sequence was found in a woman aged 25 to 39 in good health and CMV-seronegative. CDR3 sequence: CATSRQPLTEYYNEQFF. For the CDR3, the DNA is TGTGCCACCAGCAGACAACCTTTGACAGAATACTACAATGAGCAGTTCTTC.